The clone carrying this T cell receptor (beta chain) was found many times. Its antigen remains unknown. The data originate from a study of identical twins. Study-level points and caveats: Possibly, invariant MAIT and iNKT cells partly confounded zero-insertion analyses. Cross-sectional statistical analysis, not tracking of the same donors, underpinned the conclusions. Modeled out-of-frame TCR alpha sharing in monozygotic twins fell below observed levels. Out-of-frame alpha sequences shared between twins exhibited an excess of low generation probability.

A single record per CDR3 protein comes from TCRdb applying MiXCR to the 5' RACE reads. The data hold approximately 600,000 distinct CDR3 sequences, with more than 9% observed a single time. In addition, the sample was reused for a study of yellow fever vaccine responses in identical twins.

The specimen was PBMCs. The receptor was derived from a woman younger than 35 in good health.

DNA of the CDR3: TGCAGTGCTAGACCCAGGACTAGCGGCACAGATACGCAGTATTTT. It encodes CSARPRTSGTDTQYF. V usage is TRBV20-1 and J usage is TRBJ2-3, with 9 nucleotides matching TRBD2. V lost 2 bases to trimming and J lost 1 base; unmatched junction nucleotides: 4. The germline gives CDR1 DFQATT, CDR2 SNEGSKA (reference sequence). This CDR3 contains 15 residues.